This is a list of T cell receptor beta chains from one sample in a study of blood T cell repertoires in COVID-19. Measured with immunoSEQ multiplex PCR; TCRdb has only the in-frame clones, and not every one. The table records 20,000 to 25,000 clones, around 89% of them present only once. Sequenced sample: peripheral blood. All receptors come from a woman between 55 and 75 years old with active COVID-19. The CDR3 runs from the conserved cysteine through the conserved F or W. The D gene is left open where the match is weak. A row's size may be missing; if present it is once, few, many or a size class.

cdr3_aa cdr3_nt d_call clone_size j_call v_call
CASSFGQGKAFF TGTGCCAGCAGCTTCGGACAGGGGAAAGCTTTCTTT TRBD1 NA TRBJ1-1 TRBV5-5
CASSASSGGYYNEQFF TGTGCCAGCAGTGCATCTAGCGGGGGGTACTACAATGAGCAGTTCTTC TRBD2 NA TRBJ2-1 TRBV6-1
CASSFDRATEAFF TGTGCCAGTAGTTTCGACAGGGCCACTGAAGCTTTCTTT TRBD1 NA TRBJ1-1 TRBV19
CASSPYNEKLFF TGTGCCAGCAGTCCCTATAATGAAAAACTGTTTTTT NA NA TRBJ1-4 TRBV12-3/TRBV12-4
CASSPRLAGHQETQYF TGTGCCAGCAGCCCCCGACTAGCGGGGCACCAAGAGACCCAGTACTTC TRBD2 NA TRBJ2-5 TRBV3-1/TRBV3-2
CASSRGGGNTDTQYF TGTGCCAGCAGCCGGGGCGGCGGGAACACAGATACGCAGTATTTT NA NA TRBJ2-3 TRBV5-4
CASSFAGAGVEKLFF TGTGCCAGCAGTTTTGCAGGGGCAGGCGTCGAAAAACTGTTTTTT NA NA TRBJ1-4 TRBV28
CSVQGSGGWGEAFF TGCAGCGTCCAAGGGTCAGGGGGCTGGGGTGAAGCTTTCTTT TRBD1 NA TRBJ1-1 TRBV29-1
CASSSGGAGQETQYF TGTGCCAGCAGCTCGGGGGGTGCGGGCCAAGAGACCCAGTACTTC TRBD2 NA TRBJ2-5 TRBV7-3
CASSVGTTGNIQYF TGTGCCAGCAGCGTAGGTACAACGGGAAACATTCAGTACTTC NA NA TRBJ2-4 TRBV9
CASSFGGGEQYF TGTGCCAGCAGCTTTGGGGGCGGGGAGCAGTACTTC NA NA TRBJ2-7 TRBV7-9
CASSPRGVGGLQPQHF TGTGCCAGCTCACCACGGGGAGTCGGGGGTCTTCAGCCCCAGCATTTT NA NA TRBJ1-5 TRBV18
CASSNPGHPRNEQFF TGTGCCAGCAGCAATCCGGGACACCCTCGGAATGAGCAGTTCTTC NA few TRBJ2-1 TRBV11-1
CASNPLAGGPNEQYF TGTGCCAGCAACCCACTAGCGGGGGGGCCCAACGAGCAGTACTTC TRBD2 NA TRBJ2-7 TRBV6-2/TRBV6-3
CASSQVAGYTDTQYF TGTGCCAGCAGCCAAGTAGCGGGGTACACAGATACGCAGTATTTT TRBD2 NA TRBJ2-3 TRBV3-1/TRBV3-2
CASRQGRDTEAFF TGTGCCAGCAGACAGGGTAGGGACACTGAAGCTTTCTTT NA NA TRBJ1-1 TRBV6-5
CASSLEDSTKQYF TGTGCCAGCAGCTTGGAGGACAGTACGAAGCAGTACTTC NA NA TRBJ2-7 TRBV5-5
CASSATEGTGNTIYF TGTGCCAGCAGCGCTACCGAGGGAACTGGAAACACCATATATTTT NA NA TRBJ1-3 TRBV6-5
CASSQEGTGTPYEQYF TGCGCCAGCAGCCAAGAGGGTACCGGGACTCCCTACGAGCAGTACTTC NA NA TRBJ2-7 TRBV4-1
CARGDRVMTGELFF TGTGCCAGGGGAGACAGGGTTATGACCGGGGAGCTGTTTTTT TRBD1 once TRBJ2-2 TRBV7-9
CASSLEGHGTDTQYF TGCGCCAGCAGCTTGGAGGGGCACGGCACAGATACGCAGTATTTT NA NA TRBJ2-3 TRBV5-1
CASSFDQSTDTQYF TGCGCCAGCAGCTTCGATCAGAGCACAGATACGCAGTATTTT NA NA TRBJ2-3 TRBV5-1
CAIQGAAGRTDTQYF TGTGCCATCCAGGGGGCGGCTGGAAGGACAGATACGCAGTATTTT TRBD1 NA TRBJ2-3 TRBV10-3
CASGEVSKTGELFF TGCGCCAGCGGCGAGGTTAGCAAGACCGGGGAGCTGTTTTTT NA NA TRBJ2-2 TRBV5-1
CASSPQGGTGRYEQYF TGTGCCAGCAGCCCCCAGGGGGGGACAGGGCGCTACGAGCAGTACTTC TRBD1 NA TRBJ2-7 TRBV7-9
CASSEDTTNEKLFF TGCGCCAGCAGCGAGGATACAACTAATGAAAAACTGTTTTTT NA few TRBJ1-4 TRBV5-1
CASNIERGGTNEQFF TGCGCCAGCAACATCGAGCGGGGGGGCACGAATGAGCAGTTCTTC TRBD2 NA TRBJ2-1 TRBV4-1
CASSPEGGGGQPQHF TGTGCCAGCTCACCAGAGGGAGGGGGAGGTCAGCCCCAGCATTTT NA NA TRBJ1-5 TRBV18
CATSDTTGAKDTQYF TGTGCCACCAGTGATACAACAGGGGCGAAGGATACGCAGTATTTT TRBD1 NA TRBJ2-3 TRBV24-1
CASSQYPGQSSYEQYF TGCGCCAGCAGTCAATACCCGGGACAGAGCTCCTACGAGCAGTACTTC TRBD1 NA TRBJ2-7 TRBV23-1
CAVWDRANEKLFF TGTGCCGTATGGGACAGGGCAAATGAAAAACTGTTTTTT TRBD1 NA TRBJ1-4 TRBV7-7
CASSLGGDINQPQHF TGTGCCAGCAGCTTGGGAGGTGATATCAATCAGCCCCAGCATTTT NA once TRBJ1-5 TRBV5-4
CASSPGQGYDTEAFF TGTGCCAGCAGCCCGGGACAGGGTTACGACACTGAAGCTTTCTTT TRBD1 NA TRBJ1-1 TRBV11-2
CASSSGAYEQYF TGCGCCAGCAGCTCGGGAGCCTACGAGCAGTACTTC NA NA TRBJ2-7 TRBV5-1
CASSLGGVGLSEQFF TGTGCCAGCAGCTTGGGCGGGGTTGGATTAAGTGAGCAGTTCTTC NA NA TRBJ2-1 TRBV7-3
CASSLSSGGSSYEQYF TGTGCCAGCAGCTTGTCTAGCGGGGGAAGCTCCTACGAGCAGTACTTC TRBD2 NA TRBJ2-7 TRBV5-4